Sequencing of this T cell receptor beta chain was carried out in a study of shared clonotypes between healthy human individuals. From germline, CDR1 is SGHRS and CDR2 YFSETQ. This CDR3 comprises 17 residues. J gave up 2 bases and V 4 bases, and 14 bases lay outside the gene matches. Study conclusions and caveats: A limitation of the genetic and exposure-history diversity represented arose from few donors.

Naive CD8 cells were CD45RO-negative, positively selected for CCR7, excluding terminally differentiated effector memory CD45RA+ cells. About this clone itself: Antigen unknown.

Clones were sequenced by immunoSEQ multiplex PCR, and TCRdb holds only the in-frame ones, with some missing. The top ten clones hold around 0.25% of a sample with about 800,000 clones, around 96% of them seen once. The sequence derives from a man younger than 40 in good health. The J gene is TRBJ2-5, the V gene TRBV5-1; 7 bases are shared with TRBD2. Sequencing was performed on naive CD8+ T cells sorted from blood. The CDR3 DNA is TGCGCCAGCAGCCCCCCTCGGGTAGGGAGGGGTCAAGAGACCCAGTACTTC. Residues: CASSPPRVGRGQETQYF.